This T cell receptor (beta chain) was identified during a study of T cells in Graves' hyperthyroidism and ophthalmopathy. Whole-study context: Prior to any treatment, at the point of initial diagnosis, peripheral blood was collected.

From germline, CDR1 is MNHNY and CDR2 SVGAGI (reference sequence). CDR3 length: 16 residues. RNA transcripts provided the source from which TCR beta CDR3 regions were amplified. An initial round of RT-PCR targeting the TCR CDR3 relied on the HTBI primer set. Using its own MiXCR run on the multiplex PCR reads, TCRdb lists one record per CDR3 protein. The sample yields around 760,000 distinct CDR3 sequences, over 35% seen once. Clinicians diagnosed patients from clinical symptoms, serum thyroxine and TRAb, thyroid ultrasound and orbital computed tomography. Remarks on this clonotype: Antigen specificity is unknown. At one end the junction does not follow the germline gene, possibly because of a read error.

The study, taken as a whole, reports: Separating ophthalmopathy from stable hyperthyroidism was achieved by a 13 V-J model.

The sequence was obtained from a woman in her forties with Graves' hyperthyroidism. This chain joins TRBV6-6 and TRBJ1-2, with TRBD1 matching over 9 bases. Source material: blood. CDR3 amino acids: CASSRPSRGTGHILAF. CDR3 nucleotides: TGTGCCAGCAGCCGACCCTCAAGGGGGACAGGGCATATCTTAGCCTTC.